The 18 T cell receptor beta chains presented below share a single source sample, sequenced in a study of post-analysis software for immune sequencing data. The library was made from cDNA and included unique molecular identifiers. TCRdb re-called the PCR reads with MiXCR, one entry per CDR3 protein. The sample holds under 200,000 distinct CDR3 sequences; 30% to 45% are singletons and the top ten take under 30%. The sequencing here drew on blood, taken after autologous hematopoietic stem cell transplantation. The source is a girl aged 10 to 17 with multiple sclerosis.

This clonotype was detected only a few times. V usage is TRBV10-3 and J usage is TRBJ2-7, with 9 positions matching TRBD2. The germline V gene encodes CDR1 ENHRY and CDR2 SYGVKD. V gave up 3 bases and J gave up 3 bases; unmatched junction bases: 3. The CDR3 sequence is 14 residues long. The CDR3 here is CAISEAGGNYEQYF. The DNA for the CDR3 is TGTGCCATCAGTGAAGCGGGGGGTAACTACGAGCAGTACTTC.

In this sample, this clonotype turned up once. V usage is TRBV29-1 and J usage is TRBJ2-7; a possible D gene is TRBD1 (6 bases). V was shortened by 6 bases and J by 6 bases, with 18 bases between the two germline ends. Germline CDR1 reads SQVTM; CDR2 reads ANQGSEA. This CDR3 region has 13 residues. The CDR3 here is CSVQTGLVSEQYF. CDR3 DNA: TGCAGCGTCCAGACAGGCTTGGTGAGCGAGCAGTACTTC.

Regarding this clonotype: A much larger clonotype is one base distant, so this may be a read error. This chain joins TRBV7-2 and TRBJ2-3, with D maybe TRBD1 (7 bases). The germline gives CDR1 SGHTA, CDR2 FQGNSA. CDR3 length: 18 residues. The CDR3 here is CACSLGQAGGSSTDTQYF. CDR3 nucleotide sequence: TGTGCCTGCAGCTTAGGGCAGGCAGGGGGGTCTAGCACAGATACGCAGTATTTT. Variable domain in full (rest from reference TRBV7-2 and TRBJ2-3): GAGVSQSPSNKVTEKGKDVELRCDPISGHTALYWYRQSLGQGLEFLIYFQGNSAPDKSGLPSDRFSAERTGGSVSTLTIQRTQQEDSAVYLCACSLGQAGGSSTDTQYFGPGTRLTVL.

The chain employs TRBV9 and TRBJ2-7; D assignment may be TRBD1 or TRBD2 (5 bases each). Germline lookup yields CDR1 SGDLS and CDR2 YYNGEE. Trimming left V 0 bases short and J 2 bases short, with 9 bases between. This CDR3 is built from 14 residues. DNA of the CDR3: TGTGCCAGCAGCGTAGGAGTGGGGGCCTACGAGCAGTACTTC. Translated: CASSVGVGAYEQYF.

In DNA form, the CDR3 reads TGTGCCAGCAGCCCTCGGGACGCAACCTGGGGTTCACCCCTCCACTTT. It yields the protein CASSPRDATWGSPLHF. The genes are TRBV7-2 and TRBJ1-6; possibly TRBD1 for D (5 bases). The CDR3 consists of 16 residues. CDR1 SGHTA and CDR2 FQGNSA come from the germline V gene. The V end was cut by 5 bases, the J end by 9 bases, with 20 bases between.

There are a few counts of this clonotype. The rearrangement links TRBV20-1 to TRBJ2-4, with D possibly matching TRBD1 (6 bases). The end of the DNA fits TRBJ2-5 better, so the J call may be wrong. CDR1 is DFQATT and CDR2 is SNEGSKA in the germline V gene (reference sequence). CDR3 length equals 14 residues. CDR3 residues: CSDSGTDRKETQYF. For the CDR3, the DNA is TGCAGTGATAGTGGGACCGACAGGAAAGAGACCCAGTACTTC.

The V call is TRBV14, the J call TRBJ2-1, with 8 bases that match TRBD2. CDR1 SGHDN and CDR2 FVKESK come from the germline V gene. The V gene end was trimmed by 1 base and the J gene end by 10 bases; junction bases not matched to a gene: 6. This CDR3 has 14 amino acids. The CDR3 sequence is CASSQVKAGGEQFF. CDR3 nucleotides: TGTGCCAGCAGCCAAGTCAAGGCGGGAGGAGAGCAGTTCTTC.

This clonotype came up a few times. This chain joins TRBV12-3 or TRBV12-4 and TRBJ2-7, with TRBD1 matching over 7 bases. There are 13 residues in the CDR3. The ends lost 5 bases at V and 3 bases at J; junction bases unmatched: 4. CDR3: CASSGDRDYEQYF. CDR3 DNA sequence: TGTGCCAGCAGTGGGGACAGAGACTACGAGCAGTACTTC.

The rearrangement joins TRBV4-2 to TRBJ2-1; 13 nucleotides agree with TRBD2. The CDR3 spans 16 residues. Trimming cost V 3 bases and J 4 bases; bases outside gene matches: 3. CDR1 LGHNA and CDR2 YNFKEQ come from the germline V gene. CDR3 bases: TGTGCCAGCAGCCAGGAGGGACTAGCGGGATACAATGAGCAGTTCTTC. Translating it yields CASSQEGLAGYNEQFF.

V gene TRBV19 combines with J gene TRBJ2-1, with 12 bases that match TRBD2. The trim removed 1 base at V and 2 bases at J, leaving 6 bases unmatched. CDR1 and CDR2 (germline): LNHDA, SQIVND (reference sequence). CDR3 length: 18 amino acids. The CDR3 nucleotides are TGTGCCAGTAGTATAGCTAGCGGGAGGGCCATCCCCTACAATGAGCAGTTCTTC. Translating gives CASSIASGRAIPYNEQFF.

This clonotype was counted at least ten times. This chain links TRBV6-2 or TRBV6-3 with TRBJ2-3; D perhaps matches TRBD1 (6 bases). The CDR3 loop spans 15 amino acids. The germline V and J ends were trimmed by 8 bases and 6 bases, with 21 bases remaining between them. Per germline, CDR1 MNHEY and CDR2 SVGEGT. In DNA, the CDR3 is TGTGCCAGCCTCCGGGACACACCATCGACGGATACGCAGTATTTT. Translating gives CASLRDTPSTDTQYF.

In the case of this clonotype: Since the CDR3 does not end with the conserved phenylalanine or tryptophan, this likely comes from a read error. This chain joins TRBV6-1 and TRBJ2-1, with D unclear. There are 14 residues in the CDR3. Germline V gene sequence: CDR1 MNHNS, CDR2 SASEGT. With 8 bases removed from V and 4 bases from J, the gap between germline ends came to 15 bases. The CDR3 bases are TGTGCCAGCGACGGTACGCTTCGATACAATGAGCAGTTCGTC. It is translated as CASDGTLRYNEQFV.

In its sample, this clonotype was seen many times. J is TRBJ2-6 and V is TRBV24-1, with D maybe TRBD1 (6 bases). V was clipped by 4 bases and J by 0 bases, with 12 bases between them. Germline-derived CDR1 and CDR2 are KGHDR and SFDVKD. This CDR3 is built from 17 residues. The chain's CDR3 is CATSDRDTVSGANVLTF. In nucleotides, the CDR3 is TGTGCCACCAGTGACCGGGACACCGTCTCTGGGGCCAACGTCCTGACTTTC.

This clonotype was observed a handful of times. The chain uses TRBV28 and TRBJ2-7; D is unresolved. The germline CDR1 and CDR2 sequences are MDHEN and SYDVKM. V was trimmed by 3 bases and J by 3 bases, leaving 9 bases between them. The CDR3 has 13 residues. The CDR3 region is CASSFGFLYEQYF. The CDR3 DNA sequence: TGTGCCAGCAGTTTTGGGTTTCTCTACGAGCAGTACTTC.

The gene calls are TRBV21-1 and TRBJ2-1. TRBV21-1 is tagged as a pseudogene. The CDR3 length is 12 residues. The CDR3 DNA reads as TGTGCCAGCAGCAAAGGGACCGCGGAGCAGTTCTTC. Translation: CASSKGTAEQFF.

The chain is built from TRBV7-2 and TRBJ2-5; either TRBD1 or TRBD2 may fit D (5 bases each). Looked up from germline, CDR1 is SGHTA and CDR2 is FQGNSA. Trimming left V 1 base short and J 7 bases short, with 22 bases between. The CDR3 covers 17 residues. CDR3 DNA sequence: TGTGCCAGCAGCTTAGAAGTCTCAGGGACCCCCTATGGGACCCAGTACTTC. Its translation is CASSLEVSGTPYGTQYF.

The rearrangement links TRBV20-1 to TRBJ2-1; 9 bases are a match to TRBD2. This CDR3 comprises 16 residues. Germline-derived CDR1 and CDR2 are DFQATT and SNEGSKA (reference sequence). Trimming removed 0 bases from V and 2 bases from J; junction bases left unmatched: 5. Here the CDR3 DNA reads TGCAGTGCTAGAGATTTTAGCGGGAGAACCTACAATGAGCAGTTCTTC. Translation: CSARDFSGRTYNEQFF.

This clonotype was detected only a few times. In DNA, the CDR3 is TGTGCCAGCAGCCAAGATCGACGGCGGGAGGACACCGGGGAGCTGTTTTTT. The encoded protein is CASSQDRRREDTGELFF. V usage is TRBV4-2 and J usage is TRBJ2-2; TRBD2 matches at 8 bases. This CDR3 region has 17 residues. Germline loops: CDR1 LGHNA, CDR2 YNFKEQ. With V trimmed by 0 bases and J by 3 bases, 6 bases remained unmatched.